This T cell receptor beta chain is from a study of T cells of healthy individuals. CDR3 size: 14 residues. Germline CDR1 and CDR2: WSHSY and SAAADI. Trimming removed 6 bases from V and 4 bases from J, with 16 bases in between. TCRdb reanalysed the 5' RACE reads using MiXCR and keeps one entry per CDR3 protein. The table records approximately 50,000 distinct CDR3 sequences, about 15% of them present only once. This clonotype showed up just a few times. The chain recombines TRBV10-2 with TRBJ2-7; D is possibly TRBD1 or TRBD2 (5 bases each). The TCR was taken from a human donor in good health. The CDR3 DNA is TGCGCCAGCAGCCGGGACGGCCAAGAATACGAGCAGTACTTC. It yields the protein CASSRDGQEYEQYF.